A selection of T cell receptor beta chains follows, all from one sample in a study of blood T cell repertoires in COVID-19. Sequencing used immunoSEQ multiplex PCR; TCRdb keeps in-frame clones, though not all of them. The profile shows tens of thousands of clones, more than 80% of them singletons. The sequenced material came from peripheral blood. The receptor source for this set is a man aged 45-65 years with COVID-19, enrolled during active disease. CDR3s include the opening cysteine and the closing phenylalanine or tryptophan. The D gene is left open where the match is weak. Expanded clones get a size class; other rows say once, few or many, or leave the size out.

clone_size cdr3_length d_call j_call v_call cdr3_aa cdr3_nt
- 15 TRBD1 TRBJ1-6 TRBV11-2 CASSLTGTGFSPLHF TGTGCCAGCAGTTTGACCGGGACAGGGTTTTCACCCCTCCACTTT
once 15 TRBD2 TRBJ2-5 TRBV3-1/TRBV3-2 CASGRGSGSGETQYF TGTGCCAGCGGCCGCGGTAGCGGGAGTGGGGAGACCCAGTACTTC
- 16 - TRBJ2-5 TRBV7-8 CASSHGGAFVTETQYF TGTGCCAGCAGCCATGGTGGGGCATTCGTGACAGAGACCCAGTACTTC
- 16 - TRBJ2-1 TRBV2 CASRDTLVGVYNEQFF TGTGCCAGCAGAGACACCCTAGTGGGAGTTTACAATGAGCAGTTCTTC
- 15 TRBD1 TRBJ1-2 TRBV6-5 CASSYGDRAGNGYTF TGTGCCAGCAGTTACGGGGACAGAGCTGGGAATGGCTACACCTTC
- 16 TRBD2 TRBJ2-3 TRBV7-8 CASSFPLAGNTDTQYF TGTGCCAGCAGCTTCCCCCTAGCGGGTAATACAGATACGCAGTATTTT
- 17 - TRBJ2-2 TRBV27 CASSLLSVAGATGELFF TGTGCCAGCAGTTTATTAAGTGTGGCAGGGGCCACCGGGGAGCTGTTTTTT
- 16 TRBD1 TRBJ2-5 TRBV27 CASSLGQGARGETQYF TGTGCCAGCAGTTTAGGACAGGGGGCGAGAGGGGAGACCCAGTACTTC
- 17 TRBD1 TRBJ1-5 TRBV10-3 CAISETLRDRGNQPQHF TGTGCCATCAGTGAGACCCTCCGGGACAGGGGCAATCAGCCCCAGCATTTT
- 14 TRBD1 TRBJ1-2 TRBV28 CASSPWTGGHGYTF TGTGCCAGCAGTCCCTGGACAGGGGGACATGGCTACACCTTC
- 15 TRBD2 TRBJ2-1 TRBV6-5 CASRYSGRSYNEQFF TGTGCCAGCAGGTATAGCGGGAGGAGCTACAATGAGCAGTTCTTC
- 16 - TRBJ2-7 TRBV4-2 CASSQDLADSSYEQYF TGTGCCAGCAGCCAAGATTTAGCGGACTCCTCCTACGAGCAGTACTTC
- 14 TRBD1 TRBJ1-3 TRBV6-5 CASRGTVSGNTIYF TGTGCCAGCAGGGGGACAGTCTCTGGAAACACCATATATTTT
- 14 - TRBJ1-6 TRBV2 CASTPGVQGSPLHF TGTGCCAGCACCCCAGGGGTACAGGGATCACCCCTCCACTTT
- 17 TRBD2 TRBJ2-3 TRBV3-1/TRBV3-2 CASSRRLAGDSTDTQYF TGTGCCAGCAGCCGACGTCTAGCGGGGGACAGCACAGATACGCAGTATTTT
- 16 - TRBJ1-5 TRBV7-2 CASSLRTDYSNQPQHF TGTGCCAGCAGCTTAAGGACAGATTATAGCAATCAGCCCCAGCATTTT